This TCR beta chain appears in the sequencing data of a study of shared clonotypes between healthy human individuals. Study-level findings and limits: Sequencing depth was expected to influence donor clonotype sharing.

A word on this clone: The target antigen is unknown.

Those who donated were healthy HIV-negative adults, with no recent acute infections or vaccinations reported. Germline CDR1 is MRHNA and CDR2 is SNTAGT. This CDR3 has 15 residues. The J segment lost 5 bases and the V segment lost 3 bases, leaving 7 bases of the junction unmatched. Sequencing used immunoSEQ multiplex PCR; TCRdb keeps in-frame clones, though not all of them. Of 110,000 or so clones listed, about two thirds are singletons. The sequence came from a woman aged 25 to 39 in good health. This chain connects TRBV6-4 to TRBJ2-7; TRBD1 agrees at 10 bases. What was sequenced was memory CD8+ T cells sorted from blood. Subset: CD45RO+ cells pooled with CCR7-negative TemRA cells. CDR3: CASSEAGTGAHEQYF. The CDR3 DNA is TGTGCCAGCAGTGAAGCGGGGACAGGGGCCCACGAGCAGTACTTC.